This T cell receptor (beta chain) stems from a study of cytomegalovirus exposure and HLA in healthy donors. Study background: Of all 360 or so donors who were genotyped, roughly 81% belonged to the Caucasian-associated ancestry cluster. Broader study findings: Per a prior analysis, the majority of TCR beta V segments were productive roughly 90% or roughly 30% of the time. A few CMV-associated chains were confirmed in vitro to be specific for CMV antigens.

Germline CDR1 and CDR2: ENHRY and SYGVKD. Trimming at V came to 6 bases and at J to 8 bases, leaving 12 bases not matched to a gene. This CDR3 region has 15 residues. This PCR relied on a set of 60 Vbeta primers and 13 Jbeta primers. Source study methods: Among the unique TCR beta chains that a later analysis counted, roughly 80 million in all, roughly 10 million were shared. Data came from immunoSEQ multiplex PCR; TCRdb stores just in-frame clones and leaves some out. V, J and clone size are those of that table, while D and trimming were read from the DNA. The profile shows under 200,000 clones, roughly 80% of them singletons. Points on this clone: Its antigen is unknown.

The sequenced sample consisted of PBMCs. The sequence was collected from a male donor in good health and CMV-seronegative. The chain couples TRBV10-3 to TRBJ1-4; 7 positions match TRBD1. This CDR3 is CAISISGQVGEKLFF. The CDR3 coding sequence is TGTGCCATCAGCATATCAGGACAGGTTGGCGAAAAACTGTTTTTT.